The 26 T cell receptor beta chains in this list originate from one sample, sequenced in a study of CD8+ T cells in alopecia areata. cDNA prepared by RNA extraction and subsequent reverse transcription served as the template for sequencing. Data came from immunoSEQ multiplex PCR; TCRdb stores just in-frame clones and leaves some out. In the table there are roughly 150,000 clones, approximately 65% of which are singletons. The sequencing sample was made of CD8+ T cells sorted from blood. Source of these receptors: a human donor in good health.

The chain couples TRBV5-1 to TRBJ1-2, with 7 bases that match TRBD1. The germline V gene encodes CDR1 SGHRS and CDR2 YFSETQ. The CDR3 totals 14 residues. The ends lost 0 bases at V and 6 bases at J; junction bases unmatched: 5. The CDR3 here is CASSLETGRDGYTF. In DNA form, the CDR3 reads TGCGCCAGCAGCTTGGAGACAGGGAGGGATGGCTACACCTTC.

The chain recombines TRBV23-1 with TRBJ2-6; 8 positions match TRBD1. TRBV23-1 is assigned to the ORF class and has an uncertain function. The CDR3 is 17 residues long. With V trimmed by 4 bases and J by 0 bases, 5 bases remained unmatched. CDR3 nucleotide sequence: TGCGCCAGCAGTCTAAGGGACAGGATCTCTGGGGCCAACGTCCTGACTTTC. Encoded protein: CASSLRDRISGANVLTF.

The J gene is TRBJ2-7, the V gene TRBV4-1; 13 bases are a match to TRBD2. CDR1 is MGHRA, CDR2 YSYEKL, per germline. The CDR3 contains 17 residues. V shed 4 bases, J shed 2 bases, and the junction held 8 bases outside the gene matches. Here the CDR3 DNA reads TGCGCCAGCAGCCGAAAGGGACTAGCGGGAACGACCTACGAGCAGTACTTC. Protein sequence: CASSRKGLAGTTYEQYF.

The chain joins TRBV9 to TRBJ1-2; no definite D call. Looked up from germline, CDR1 is SGDLS and CDR2 is YYNGEE. V was cut by 0 bases and J by 5 bases, with 2 bases left in between. There are 11 residues in the CDR3. CDR3: CASSVGYGYTF. Here the CDR3 DNA reads TGTGCCAGCAGCGTAGGGTATGGCTACACCTTC.

This clone was found a few times. The rearrangement joins TRBV5-6 to TRBJ2-1; D is ambiguous. The germline CDR1 and CDR2 sequences are SGHDT and YYEEEE. Trimming left V 3 bases short and J 3 bases short, with 4 bases between. The CDR3 totals 12 residues. CDR3 nucleotide sequence: TGTGCCAGCAGCTGGGACTACAATGAGCAGTTCTTC. It specifies CASSWDYNEQFF.

The table lists this clone with a few counts. This chain joins TRBV7-9 and TRBJ2-7, with D perhaps matching TRBD1 or TRBD2 (5 bases each). Germline CDR1 SEHNR, CDR2 FQNEAQ (reference sequence). The CDR3 sequence is 15 residues long. Trimming removed 1 base from V and 0 bases from J, with 10 bases in between. In nucleotides, the CDR3 is TGTGCCAGCAGCTTAGATGGGGGATTCTCCTACGAGCAGTACTTC. This sequence encodes CASSLDGGFSYEQYF.

This clone was detected once. V usage is TRBV1 and J usage is TRBJ2-2; the table's D gene call, TRBD2, was not cross checked with the DNA. TRBV1 is a pseudogene locus. The CDR3 extends over 17 amino acids. As DNA, the CDR3 is TGCACCAGCAGCCAGGAAATCCGAGCGGGGGTATTAGGGGAGCTGTTTTTT. Translated: CTSSQEIRAGVLGELFF.

This clone has a single count. The genes are TRBV5-1 and TRBJ2-1, with a tentative D call TRBD1 (6 bases). The CDR3 has 15 residues. V was clipped by 4 bases and J by 2 bases, with 13 bases between them. The V gene's germline CDR1 is SGHRS and CDR2 YFSETQ. The CDR3 DNA sequence: TGCGCCAGCAGCCCTGGGGCAGGGGCCTACAATGAGCAGTTCTTC. Translating gives CASSPGAGAYNEQFF.

The chain joins TRBV5-6 to TRBJ2-7; D unclear. The CDR3 loop spans 14 amino acids. The V end lost 1 base, the J end lost 4 bases, and 12 bases lay between the germline ends. Germline V gives CDR1 SGHDT, CDR2 YYEEEE. The CDR3, as DNA: TGTGCCAGCAGCTTGACAGCCAGGCTGTACGAGCAGTACTTC. The encoded protein is CASSLTARLYEQYF.

The J gene is TRBJ1-2, the V gene TRBV9; D gene ambiguous. CDR1 is SGDLS and CDR2 is YYNGEE in the germline V gene. V was clipped by 7 bases and J by 1 base, with 11 bases between them. This CDR3 has 13 amino acids. The CDR3 bases are TGTGCCAGCGGTCCCACCCTTAACTATGGCTACACCTTC. This codes for CASGPTLNYGYTF.

A few counts support this clone. V is TRBV29-1 and J is TRBJ1-1; the D is unclear. V was pared by 1 base and J by 4 bases, with 10 bases between. The germline V gene has CDR1 SQVTM and CDR2 ANQGSEA. The CDR3 has 13 residues. The CDR3 sequence is CSVEGEESTEAFF. For the CDR3, the DNA is TGCAGCGTTGAAGGGGAGGAGAGCACTGAAGCTTTCTTT. Full variable domain (outside the CDR3, taken from reference TRBV29-1 and TRBJ1-1): SAVISQKPSRDICQRGTSLTIQCQVDSQVTMMFWYRQQPGQSLTLIATANQGSEATYESGFVIDKFPISRPNLTFSTLTVSNMSPEDSSIYLCSVEGEESTEAFFGQGTRLTVV.

This clone turned up a few times. The genes are TRBV25-1 and TRBJ2-7; D is ambiguous. V lost 10 bases and J lost 7, with 11 bases in between. Germline assignment: CDR1 MGHDK and CDR2 SYGVNS. CDR3 length equals 10 residues. Here the CDR3 DNA reads TGTGCCACCTTTTATCTTGAGCAGTACTTC. Protein: CATFYLEQYF.

This clone showed up just a few times. The V and J genes are TRBV29-1 and TRBJ2-1; D gene uncertain. Germline CDR1 reads SQVTM; CDR2 reads ANQGSEA. Trimming took 4 bases from V and 9 from J, leaving 10 bases between them. The CDR3 extends over 11 amino acids. The CDR3 spells CSVVLLGEQFF. The CDR3 bases are TGCAGCGTTGTATTGCTCGGTGAGCAGTTCTTC.

V is TRBV10-2 and J is TRBJ2-3, with TRBD2 matching over 13 bases. The trim removed 8 bases at V and 4 bases at J, leaving 6 bases unmatched. CDR1 is WSHSY and CDR2 is SAAADI in the germline V gene. The CDR3 covers 15 residues. As DNA, the CDR3 is TGCGCCAGCTGCGAGACTAGCGGGAGGTCAGATACGCAGTATTTT. Its protein is CASCETSGRSDTQYF.

The gene calls are TRBV30 and TRBJ1-2; unclear D gene. Per the germline V gene, CDR1 is GTSNPN and CDR2 is SVGIG (reference sequence). V was cut by 3 bases and J by 3 bases, with 11 bases left in between. The CDR3 is 13 amino acids. CDR3 residues: CAWSGGGYYGYTF. The CDR3 nucleotides read TGTGCCTGGAGCGGCGGAGGGTACTATGGCTACACCTTC.

This clone was found many times. The chain uses TRBV30 and TRBJ1-2; D unclear. Trimming removed 0 bases at V and 2 bases at J, with 7 bases between. The CDR3 is 13 amino acids. Germline V gives CDR1 GTSNPN, CDR2 SVGIG (reference sequence). In DNA, the CDR3 is TGTGCCTGGAGTGTGATGGGAAACTATGGCTACACCTTC. This codes for CAWSVMGNYGYTF.

The chain has TRBV16 and TRBJ1-1; D gene ambiguous. Trimming removed 5 bases from V and 3 bases from J, with 7 bases in between. This CDR3 spans 12 amino acids. Germline-derived CDR1 and CDR2 are KGHSY and FQNENV. The CDR3 bases are TGTGCCAGCAGCTTAGCGCACACTGAAGCTTTCTTT. Its protein product is CASSLAHTEAFF. Full variable domain (outside the CDR3, taken from reference TRBV16 and TRBJ1-1): GEEVAQTPKHLVRGEGQKAKLYCAPIKGHSYVFWYQQVLKNEFKFLISFQNENVFDETGMPKERFSAKCLPNSPCSLEIQATKLEDSAVYFCASSLAHTEAFFGQGTRLTVV.

The rearrangement uses TRBV10-3 and TRBJ2-4; D might be TRBD2 (5 bases). The CDR3 extends over 16 amino acids. Germline V CDR1 and CDR2: ENHRY, SYGVKD. The germline V and J ends were trimmed by 3 bases and 1 base, with 13 bases remaining between them. The CDR3 loop reads CAISESGGLAKNIQYF. The CDR3 DNA follows: TGTGCCATCAGTGAATCGGGCGGACTCGCCAAAAACATTCAGTACTTC.

The chain uses TRBV27 and TRBJ1-5; the match to TRBD1 covers 8 bases. V lost 5 bases, J lost 1 base, and 7 bases stayed unmatched. Looked up from germline, CDR1 is MNHEY and CDR2 is SMNVEV (reference sequence). This CDR3 is 16 amino acids long. The CDR3 coding sequence is TGTGCCAGCAGTCCCTTGACAGGGGCGAGCAATCAGCCCCAGCATTTT. Its translation: CASSPLTGASNQPQHF.

This clone was detected only once. The V call is TRBV9, the J call TRBJ2-7, with D maybe TRBD2 (6 bases). CDR1 and CDR2 (germline): SGDLS, YYNGEE. CDR3 length equals 13 residues. V lost 3 bases, J lost 7 bases, and 14 bases lay in between. The CDR3 DNA follows: TGTGCCAGCAGCGCGGGACTTTCCAGTGAGCAGTACTTC. Residues: CASSAGLSSEQYF.

This clone appeared many times. J is TRBJ1-2 and V is TRBV19; D is possibly TRBD1 (5 bases). The CDR3 has 13 amino acids. V lost 3 bases and J 8 bases, leaving 13 bases between the germline ends. Germline values: CDR1 LNHDA, CDR2 SQIVND (reference sequence). DNA of the CDR3: TGTGCCAGTAGTATCCCGGGGCGGGACGGCTACACCTTC. Encoded protein: CASSIPGRDGYTF.

The chain combines TRBV29-1 with TRBJ2-7, with D perhaps matching TRBD1 (5 bases). V gave up 6 bases and J gave up 7 bases, with 16 bases separating them. Germline assignment: CDR1 SQVTM and CDR2 ANQGSEA. The CDR3 has 12 residues. The CDR3 sequence: CSVGTGSREQYF. CDR3 coding DNA: TGCAGCGTCGGAACAGGTTCGCGAGAGCAGTACTTC.

This clone was recorded a few times. This chain joins TRBV19 and TRBJ2-7; 9 nucleotides agree with TRBD2. The CDR3 sequence is 21 residues long. With V trimmed by 3 bases and J by 7 bases, 28 bases remained unmatched. Germline V gene data show CDR1 as LNHDA and CDR2 as SQIVND (reference sequence). CDR3 sequence (DNA): TGTGCCAGTAGTATCGGTCAGGCCTTGACTCCGGGACTAGCCTCCCCTGGGGAGCAGTACTTC. It is translated as CASSIGQALTPGLASPGEQYF. Together with reference TRBV19 and TRBJ2-7, the CDR3 gives the full variable domain: DGGITQSPKYLFRKEGQNVTLSCEQNLNHDAMYWYRQDPGQGLRLIYYSQIVNDFQKGDIAEGYSVSREKKESFPLTVTSAQKNPTAFYLCASSIGQALTPGLASPGEQYFGPGTRLTVT.

Comment on this clone: Other DNA variants within this sample encode the same CDR3. The gene calls are TRBV29-1 and TRBJ2-7, with TRBD1 matching 7 bases. V shed 4 bases, J shed 3 bases, and the junction held 3 bases outside the gene matches. Per germline, CDR1 SQVTM and CDR2 ANQGSEA. The CDR3 is 12 amino acids. The DNA for the CDR3 is TGCAGCGTTGTGACAGGGTACTACGAGCAGTACTTC. Translating gives CSVVTGYYEQYF.

The CDR3 DNA sequence: TGTGCCAGCAGCCCCATTAGCGGGAGGGCTAGCACAGATACGCAGTATTTT. This codes for CASSPISGRASTDTQYF. The rearrangement joins TRBV27 to TRBJ2-3; TRBD2 aligns across 11 bases. Germline V gives CDR1 MNHEY, CDR2 SMNVEV (reference sequence). V dropped 6 bases and J dropped 0; count of bases not matched to a gene: 8. This CDR3 contains 17 residues.

This clone has more than one count but fewer than ten. This chain connects TRBV7-2 to TRBJ2-7, with TRBD1 matching 7 bases. CDR1 is SGHTA and CDR2 is FQGNSA in the germline V gene. The CDR3 spans 12 residues. The trim removed 3 bases at V and 7 bases at J, leaving 3 bases unmatched. This CDR3 reads CASSFPTGEQYF. The CDR3 DNA sequence: TGTGCCAGCAGCTTTCCGACAGGGGAGCAGTACTTC.